The 26 T cell receptor beta chains below all came from one sample that was sequenced in a study of shared clonotypes between healthy human individuals. The protocol was immunoSEQ multiplex PCR, while the TCRdb copy is restricted to in-frame clones and leaves out a portion. This sample has approximately 350,000 clones, with roughly 70% found just once. The sequencing input was memory CD4+ T cells sorted from blood. As to subset: CD45RA-negative fraction. Receptor source: a man aged 30 to 45 in good health.

This chain links TRBV2 with TRBJ1-1, with 9 bases fitting TRBD1. CDR1 SNHLY and CDR2 FYNNEI come from the germline V gene. The CDR3 covers 12 residues. The J segment lost 7 bases and the V segment lost 8 bases, leaving 5 bases of the junction unmatched. The CDR3 region has the DNA TGTGCCAGCGGGGGACAGGGCCTTGAAGCTTTCTTT. Its protein product is CASGGQGLEAFF.

J is TRBJ2-1 and V is TRBV7-2; 13 positions agree with TRBD2. Losses at the gene ends were 5 bases for V and 5 bases for J; bases not matched to a gene: 6. The CDR3 is 16 amino acids. The V gene's germline CDR1 is SGHTA and CDR2 FQGNSA. Written as DNA, the CDR3 is TGTGCCAGCAGCATAAGGACTAGCGGGAGAAACAATGAGCAGTTCTTC. It is translated as CASSIRTSGRNNEQFF.

V gene TRBV7-2 combines with J gene TRBJ2-4; D possibly corresponds to TRBD1 (6 bases). This CDR3 is built from 13 residues. V lost 6 bases, J lost 7 bases, and 13 bases lay in between. Looked up from germline, CDR1 is SGHTA and CDR2 is FQGNSA. The CDR3 DNA follows: TGTGCCAGCAGATCTCGGACAGCTAACATTCAGTACTTC. This gives the protein CASRSRTANIQYF.

This clone was seen a single time. The CDR3 is CASSPGTGGAYSYEQYF. DNA of the CDR3: TGTGCCAGCAGCCCCGGGACAGGGGGCGCTTACTCCTACGAGCAGTACTTC. This chain joins TRBV5-4 and TRBJ2-7; 12 bases are a match to TRBD1. Germline V gene lookup returns CDR1 SGHNT and CDR2 YYREEE (reference sequence). The V and J ends lost 4 bases and 0 bases, in that order; junction bases with no gene match: 8. The CDR3 totals 17 residues.

CDR3 sequence reads: CASSVLGVSSYNEQFF. For the CDR3, the DNA is TGCGCCAGCAGTGTTCTCGGGGTTAGCTCCTACAATGAGCAGTTCTTC. The V gene is TRBV10-2, the J gene TRBJ2-1, with a tentative D call TRBD2 (5 bases). Germline V gives CDR1 WSHSY, CDR2 SAAADI. Trimming shortened V by 4 bases and J by 0 bases, and 13 bases separated the two germline ends. The CDR3 spans 16 residues.

The genes are TRBV7-9 and TRBJ2-3; TRBD1 agrees at 9 bases. The CDR3 has 15 amino acids. The V segment lost 4 bases and the J segment 2 bases; nucleotides outside the gene matches: 4. In germline, CDR1 is SEHNR, CDR2 FQNEAQ (reference sequence). This CDR3 reads CASSSGTGNTDTQYF. The CDR3 DNA is TGTGCCAGCAGCTCAGGGACAGGGAACACAGATACGCAGTATTTT. The full variable domain, rest sourced from reference TRBV7-9 and TRBJ2-3, is DTGVSQNPRHKITKRGQNVTFRCDPISEHNRLYWYRQTLGQGPEFLTYFQNEAQLEKSRLLSDRFSAERPKGSFSTLEIQRTEQGDSAMYLCASSSGTGNTDTQYFGPGTRLTVL.

V gene TRBV7-9 combines with J gene TRBJ2-1; either TRBD1 or TRBD2 may supply D (5 bases each). Germline lookup yields CDR1 SEHNR and CDR2 FQNEAQ (reference sequence). The CDR3 spans 15 residues. The germline V and J ends were trimmed by 3 bases and 8 bases, with 17 bases remaining between them. The CDR3 here is CASSFVRAGLDEQFF. The CDR3, as DNA: TGTGCCAGCAGCTTTGTGAGGGCAGGGTTGGATGAGCAGTTCTTC.

The V gene is TRBV10-3, the J gene TRBJ1-2, with 10 bases identical to TRBD1. V trimming: 8 bases; J trimming: 8 bases; junction bases outside the gene matches: 11. Germline-derived CDR1 and CDR2 are ENHRY and SYGVKD. The CDR3 runs 14 residues. The CDR3 protein is CAIQSGTGVGGYTF. The CDR3 coding sequence is TGTGCCATCCAATCCGGGACAGGGGTTGGCGGCTACACCTTC.

The CDR3 protein is CASSVGTATDTQYF. CDR3 bases: TGTGCCAGCAGCGTAGGGACAGCCACAGATACGCAGTATTTT. This chain uses TRBV9 with TRBJ2-3; D perhaps matches TRBD1 (6 bases). Trimming took 0 bases from V and 2 from J, leaving 7 bases between them. Germline loops: CDR1 SGDLS, CDR2 YYNGEE. There are 14 residues in the CDR3.

The V and J genes are TRBV6-6 and TRBJ2-5; 7 bases align to TRBD1. This CDR3 region has 16 residues. The trim removed 2 bases at V and 4 bases at J, leaving 10 bases unmatched. Germline V gives CDR1 MNHNY, CDR2 SVGAGI (reference sequence). The CDR3 bases are TGTGCCAGCAGTTACCGGGACAGAACACTGGGAGAGACCCAGTACTTC. This sequence encodes CASSYRDRTLGETQYF.

V gene TRBV28 combines with J gene TRBJ2-3, with 8 bases identical to TRBD1. Per the germline V gene, CDR1 is MDHEN and CDR2 is SYDVKM. There are 17 residues in the CDR3. After removal of 7 bases from V and 0 bases from J, the junction contained 12 bases not matched to a gene. CDR3 region: CASIAPRGHDSTDTQYF. As DNA, the CDR3 is TGTGCCAGCATCGCCCCCAGGGGGCATGATAGCACAGATACGCAGTATTTT.

The V call is TRBV10-3, the J call TRBJ1-5; D is uncertain. V was shortened by 8 bases and J by 1 base, with 6 bases between the two germline ends. This CDR3 region has 12 residues. Germline values: CDR1 ENHRY, CDR2 SYGVKD. The DNA of the CDR3 is TGTGCCATCGGTGTCAGCAATCAGCCCCAGCATTTT. Translating it yields CAIGVSNQPQHF.

The genes are TRBV5-1 and TRBJ2-7; 7 nucleotides match TRBD2. After removal of 4 bases from V and 5 bases from J, the junction contained 15 bases not matched to a gene. Germline V lookup: CDR1 SGHRS, CDR2 YFSETQ. CDR3 size: 16 residues. CDR3 loop: CASSTETWTRSNEQYF. CDR3 nucleotide sequence: TGCGCCAGCAGCACCGAAACCTGGACTAGGTCCAACGAGCAGTACTTC.

This clone occurred once. The chain recombines TRBV4-2 with TRBJ1-3, with 9 bases matching TRBD1. The CDR3 runs 15 residues. V was clipped by 4 bases and J by 4 bases; unmatched bases: 5. Germline loops: CDR1 LGHNA, CDR2 YNFKEQ. The CDR3 coding sequence is TGTGCCAGCAGCCCCGGACAGGGGACAGGAAACACCATATATTTT. Translated: CASSPGQGTGNTIYF.

The V and J genes are TRBV5-4 and TRBJ2-1; 11 nucleotides match TRBD2. V lost 3 bases to trimming and J lost 6 bases; unmatched junction nucleotides: 11. Germline-derived CDR1 and CDR2 are SGHNT and YYREEE (reference sequence). This CDR3 has 17 amino acids. The DNA for the CDR3 is TGTGCCAGCAGCTACCTTAGCGGGAGGGCCGCCTTCAATGAGCAGTTCTTC. Translated, it gives CASSYLSGRAAFNEQFF.

The V gene is TRBV2, the J gene TRBJ1-1; D is possibly TRBD1 (5 bases). With 5 bases removed from V and 3 bases from J, the gap between germline ends came to 13 bases. Germline values: CDR1 SNHLY, CDR2 FYNNEI. There are 14 residues in the CDR3. The CDR3 loop reads CASSKGLIDTEAFF. Here the CDR3 DNA reads TGTGCCAGCAGTAAGGGGCTTATCGACACTGAAGCTTTCTTT.

The chain carries TRBV27 and TRBJ2-1; the D gene is possibly TRBD2 (5 bases). Trimming shortened V by 10 bases and J by 0 bases, and 13 bases separated the two germline ends. This CDR3 has 14 amino acids. CDR1 and CDR2 from the germline V gene are MNHEY and SMNVEV (reference sequence). Written as DNA, the CDR3 is TGTGCCACCCATGTAGGGAGCTCCTACAATGAGCAGTTCTTC. Its translation: CATHVGSSYNEQFF.

The chain carries TRBV7-9 and TRBJ2-3; 12 bases are shared with TRBD2. The CDR3 is 18 residues long. With V trimmed by 3 bases and J by 4 bases, 11 bases remained unmatched. The V gene's germline CDR1 is SEHNR and CDR2 FQNEAQ (reference sequence). The CDR3 reads CASSFLTSGSLMPDTQYF. The DNA for the CDR3 is TGTGCCAGCAGCTTTTTGACTAGCGGGAGTTTGATGCCAGATACGCAGTATTTT.

The chain recombines TRBV6-1 with TRBJ2-7; TRBD2 agrees at 8 bases. Germline assignment: CDR1 MNHNS and CDR2 SASEGT. This CDR3 spans 15 amino acids. J gave up 6 bases and V 0 bases, and 7 bases lay outside the gene matches. Written as DNA, the CDR3 is TGTGCCAGCAGTGAAGCGCGGGAGGTTTGGCGCGAGCAGTACTTC. It yields the protein CASSEAREVWREQYF.

The V and J genes are TRBV7-3 and TRBJ2-1, with 8 bases fitting TRBD2. The germline V gene has CDR1 SGHTA and CDR2 FQGTGA. The V and J ends lost 1 base and 6 bases, in that order; junction bases with no gene match: 8. The CDR3 has 16 amino acids. The CDR3: CASSLNKAGALNEQFF. The CDR3 DNA sequence: TGTGCCAGCAGCTTAAACAAAGCGGGAGCCCTCAATGAGCAGTTCTTC.

The chain carries TRBV2 and TRBJ1-2; D gene uncertain. The germline V gene has CDR1 SNHLY and CDR2 FYNNEI. V was pared by 3 bases and J by 6 bases, with 20 bases between. The CDR3 extends over 16 amino acids. In DNA form, the CDR3 reads TGTGCCAGCAGTGACGTCAGGTTAGACTTTATACATGGCTACACCTTC. Its translation is CASSDVRLDFIHGYTF.

V usage is TRBV5-6 and J usage is TRBJ1-5; no definite D call. The CDR3 sequence is 15 residues long. The germline V gene has CDR1 SGHDT and CDR2 YYEEEE. The ends were cut back, 4 bases at V and 3 bases at J, with 14 bases in the middle. The CDR3 DNA reads TGTGCCAGCAGCACGACGGGCGGAAACAATCAGCCCCAGCATTTT. Amino acids: CASSTTGGNNQPQHF.

The chain recombines TRBV6-5 with TRBJ1-1, with 9 bases fitting TRBD1. The V segment lost 2 bases and the J segment 2 bases; nucleotides outside the gene matches: 6. The CDR3 contains 16 residues. Germline V gene data show CDR1 as MNHEY and CDR2 as SVGAGI. CDR3 residues: CASSYGWTGENTEAFF. For the CDR3, the DNA is TGTGCCAGCAGTTACGGGTGGACAGGGGAAAACACTGAAGCTTTCTTT.

This clone was seen a few times. The chain couples TRBV25-1 to TRBJ1-4; 8 bases are shared with TRBD1. Germline V gene sequence: CDR1 MGHDK, CDR2 SYGVNS. This CDR3 region has 16 residues. V was pared by 0 bases and J by 6 bases, with 6 bases of the junction left unmatched. The CDR3 coding sequence is TGTGCCAGCAGTGAATATACCGGGACAGGCGATGAAAAACTGTTTTTT. Amino acid sequence: CASSEYTGTGDEKLFF.

This clone was seen a few times. The same CDR3 also results from other DNA sequences found in this sample. The chain uses TRBV28 and TRBJ2-3; D call uncertain. V dropped 2 bases and J dropped 6 bases, with 3 bases sitting between them. The CDR3 has 11 residues. Germline assignment: CDR1 MDHEN and CDR2 SYDVKM. CDR3 in amino acids: CASSLPDTQYF. The CDR3 nucleotides read TGTGCCAGCAGTTTACCGGATACGCAGTATTTT. The complete variable domain, with remaining parts taken from reference TRBV28 and TRBJ2-3, reads DVKVTQSSRYLVKRTGEKVFLECVQDMDHENMFWYRQDPGLGLRLIYFSYDVKMKEKGDIPEGYSVSREKKERFSLILESASTNQTSMYLCASSLPDTQYFGPGTRLTVL.

This sequence joins TRBV5-1 and TRBJ2-5; 10 positions match TRBD2. The CDR3 sequence is 18 residues long. The germline V gene has CDR1 SGHRS and CDR2 YFSETQ. Trimming removed 0 bases from V and 5 bases from J; junction bases left unmatched: 13. The CDR3 DNA reads as TGCGCCAGCAGCTTGGGCTTAATTGGTCAGCGGGAGGGGGAGACCCAGTACTTC. Its protein is CASSLGLIGQREGETQYF.